Each of the 7 T cell receptor beta chains below was sequenced from the same sample in a study of human T cells and chemical hapten exposure. TCRdb redid the calling of the RACE reads with MiXCR, one entry per CDR3 protein. The sample carries more than 300,000 distinct CDR3 sequences, approximately 5.1% recorded once. Time point given: pre-sensitization, week 0. Treatment noted: therapeutic diphenylcyclopropenone sensitization with weekly scalp DPC. The specimen was whole blood, collected in connection with sensitization to the hapten diphenylcyclopropenone (DPC). The receptors were sampled from a woman in her 50s with alopecia areata. Some clones in this sample may be carry-over from other donors' samples.

As concerns this clonotype: This CDR3 fails to terminate in the conserved phenylalanine or tryptophan, so it likely reflects a read error. This chain links TRBV29-1 with TRBJ2-7, with unresolved D. The germline V gene encodes CDR1 SQVTM and CDR2 ANQGSEA. V lost 5 bases and J 2 bases, leaving 10 bases between the germline ends. CDR3 size: 12 residues. CDR3 protein: CSVLQNAYEQYL. The CDR3 bases are TGCAGCGTTCTCCAGAACGCCTACGAGCAGTACCTC.

This clonotype was detected ten times or more. This rearrangement joins TRBV25-1 to TRBJ1-1; D is uncertain. CDR3 length: 14 amino acids. V shed 5 bases and J shed 1 base, with 11 bases lying between them. The germline gives CDR1 MGHDK, CDR2 SYGVNS. This CDR3 is CASSSSPKNTEAFF. CDR3 coding DNA: TGTGCCAGCAGTAGTAGCCCCAAGAACACTGAAGCTTTCTTT.

The table lists this clonotype with many counts. The rearrangement links TRBV6-2 or TRBV6-3 to TRBJ2-7; TRBD1 might be the D (5 bases). The CDR3 sequence is 15 residues long. The V end lost 4 bases, the J end lost 3 bases, and 16 bases lay between the germline ends. Germline V lookup: CDR1 MNHEY, CDR2 SVGEGT. CDR3 bases: TGTGCCAGCAGTTCATCGGCCAGGGCGAACTACGAGCAGTACTTC. Its protein product is CASSSSARANYEQYF.

This clonotype was counted many times. This sequence joins TRBV27 and TRBJ2-1; D perhaps matches TRBD2 (6 bases). V dropped 5 bases and J dropped 10 bases, with 18 bases sitting between them. The CDR3 has 14 amino acids. Germline assignment: CDR1 MNHEY and CDR2 SMNVEV (reference sequence). The CDR3 spells CASSTTLASGEQFF. CDR3 nucleotides: TGTGCCAGCAGTACCACACTAGCTTCAGGGGAGCAGTTCTTC.

This rearrangement joins TRBV6-6 to TRBJ2-5, with D possibly being TRBD2 (5 bases). The germline CDR1 and CDR2 sequences are MNHNY and SVGAGI (reference sequence). The CDR3 extends over 12 amino acids. The ends were cut back, 6 bases at V and 2 bases at J, with 7 bases in the middle. CDR3 amino acids: CASREVQETQYF. The CDR3 region has the DNA TGTGCCAGCAGGGAGGTGCAAGAGACCCAGTACTTC.

V and J are TRBV6-2 or TRBV6-3 and TRBJ1-5; 7 nucleotides match TRBD1. The germline V gene encodes CDR1 MNHEY and CDR2 SVGEGT. The CDR3 extends over 17 amino acids. The V segment lost 0 bases and the J segment 2 bases; nucleotides outside the gene matches: 7. The CDR3, as DNA: TGTGCCAGCAGTTACTCGATCGGAGGGGGCCGCAATCAGCCCCAGCATTTT. It specifies CASSYSIGGGRNQPQHF.

This sequence joins TRBV20-1 and TRBJ2-2; 7 bases fit TRBD1. The CDR3 consists of 14 residues. The trim removed 2 bases at V and 6 bases at J, leaving 6 bases unmatched. Germline CDR1 and CDR2: DFQATT and SNEGSKA (reference sequence). The CDR3 sequence: CSARKQGWAGELFF. As DNA, the CDR3 is TGCAGTGCTAGAAAACAGGGGTGGGCCGGGGAGCTGTTTTTT.